The 8 T cell receptor beta chains below come from one sample, sequenced in a study of blood T cell repertoires in COVID-19. Produced via immunoSEQ multiplex PCR; TCRdb's table is partial and in-frame only. The sample has fewer than 350,000 clones; approximately 91% are singletons. Sequencing was carried out using PBMCs or T cells enriched from blood (not recorded which). Source of these receptors: a man in his fifties or sixties who had recovered from COVID-19.

This chain joins TRBV9 and TRBJ2-1, with 10 positions matching TRBD2. Germline CDR1 SGDLS, CDR2 YYNGEE. Germline trimming cut 3 bases from V and 0 bases from J; bases unmatched to any gene: 3. The CDR3 length is 16 residues. The CDR3 DNA reads as TGTGCCAGCAGCGGTGTAGCGGGGGGCTCCTACAATGAGCAGTTCTTC. It codes for CASSGVAGGSYNEQFF.

V usage is TRBV19 and J usage is TRBJ1-4; 7 bases are a match to TRBD1. Looked up from germline, CDR1 is LNHDA and CDR2 is SQIVND (reference sequence). V was clipped by 4 bases and J by 8 bases; unmatched bases: 13. This CDR3 spans 16 amino acids. The CDR3 DNA reads TGTGCCAGTAGTACACGGACAGGAGGGGAGTACGAAAAACTGTTTTTT. It translates to CASSTRTGGEYEKLFF.

This rearrangement joins TRBV18 to TRBJ2-2; D not resolved. Germline V gene lookup returns CDR1 KGHSH and CDR2 LQKENI. The germline V and J ends were trimmed by 0 bases and 5 bases, with 7 bases remaining between them. The CDR3 covers 14 residues. The CDR3 nucleotides are TGTGCCAGCTCACCACCCGGCAGGACCGGGGAGCTGTTTTTT. This encodes CASSPPGRTGELFF.

The CDR3 spells CASINQGASEKLFF. DNA of the CDR3: TGTGCCAGCATAAACCAGGGGGCGAGTGAAAAACTGTTTTTT. The V call is TRBV28, the J call TRBJ1-4; 8 nucleotides align to TRBD1. Per germline, CDR1 MDHEN and CDR2 SYDVKM. J was trimmed by 7 bases and V by 7 bases; bases with no gene match: 8. The CDR3 runs 14 residues.

The CDR3 DNA sequence: TGTGCCAGCAGCTTAGGAACAGGCTATAACTATGGCTACACCTTC. Its protein product is CASSLGTGYNYGYTF. The rearrangement uses TRBV7-2 and TRBJ1-2; D possibly corresponds to TRBD1 (5 bases). This CDR3 is 15 amino acids long. V lost 1 base to trimming and J lost 1 base, with 10 bases between them. Germline CDR1 is SGHTA and CDR2 is FQGNSA.

CDR3 region: CAWSVRVRGSPLHF. CDR3 bases: TGTGCCTGGAGTGTAAGGGTCCGGGGGTCACCCCTCCACTTT. This chain connects TRBV30 to TRBJ1-6, with a tentative D call TRBD1 (5 bases). The V gene's germline CDR1 is GTSNPN and CDR2 SVGIG (reference sequence). This CDR3 is built from 14 residues. Trimming left V 0 bases short and J 10 bases short, with 13 bases between.

The rearrangement uses TRBV7-9 and TRBJ2-2; TRBD1 matches 8 bases. Unmatched junction bases numbered 8, after V lost 6 bases and J lost 5 bases. Germline CDR1 and CDR2: SEHNR and FQNEAQ (reference sequence). CDR3 size: 15 residues. Here the CDR3 reads CASSFQGADTGELFF. The CDR3 bases are TGTGCCAGCAGTTTTCAGGGGGCGGATACCGGGGAGCTGTTTTTT.

This chain joins TRBV6-6 and TRBJ1-5, with D maybe TRBD1 (5 bases). The germline V and J ends were trimmed by 6 bases and 2 bases, with 14 bases remaining between them. Germline CDR1 MNHNY, CDR2 SVGAGI (reference sequence). The CDR3 runs 15 residues. The CDR3 bases are TGTGCCAGCAGGCGCAGGGTTTCGGGCAATCAGCCCCAGCATTTT. It yields the protein CASRRRVSGNQPQHF.